A single sample gave rise to the 8 T cell receptor beta chains below, sequenced in a study of tumor and adjacent non-tumor tissue in lung cancer. The library came from three nested PCR rounds adapted from ARM-PCR protocols. TCRdb ran MiXCR on the multiplex PCR reads and lists one entry per CDR3 protein. The sample holds roughly 49,000 distinct CDR3 sequences, 74% seen once. No cell sorting was done before RNA was extracted from the tissue. This non-tumor lung sample came from over 3 cm beyond the tumor edge. The source material was distant non-tumor lung tissue. The receptors originated from a woman aged 60 to 75 with non-small cell lung cancer.

About this clonotype: A read error is likely, as this CDR3 ends without the conserved phenylalanine or tryptophan. V and J are TRBV12-3 or TRBV12-4 and TRBJ2-7; TRBD2 is a possible D gene (7 bases). Deletions cut 7 bases from V and 1 base from J, with 17 bases between. This CDR3 has 15 amino acids. CDR3 region: CASNFYGGQSYEQYI. The CDR3 bases are TGTGCCAGCAATTTTTACGGGGGGCAATCCTACGAGCAGTACATC.

Only one count was recorded for this clonotype. A read error may account for a junction end that differs from germline. The V call is TRBV12-3 or TRBV12-4, the J call TRBJ2-4; 11 bases fit TRBD2. The CDR3 length is 17 residues. The CDR3 DNA follows: TGTGCCAGCAATTTGGGAGGACTAGCGGGCGGGGGAAACATTCAATACTTC. Its translation: CASNLGGLAGGGNIQYF.

As to this clonotype: The germline gene is not matched at one end of the junction; a read error may be the cause. The gene calls are TRBV4-1 and TRBJ1-4; TRBD1 matches 8 bases. The CDR3 runs 16 residues. Germline values: CDR1 MGHRA, CDR2 YSYEKL. For the CDR3, the DNA is TGCGCCAGCAGGCAAGAAGGAACAGGGGGTCTTGAAAAACTGTTCTTT. Its protein is CASRQEGTGGLEKLFF.

This clonotype came up a few times. The genes are TRBV10-2 and TRBJ2-7; a weak D match, TRBD2 (5 bases). The V gene's germline CDR1 is WSHSY and CDR2 SAAADI. The CDR3 runs 11 residues. Between the trimmed V and J ends, which lost 6 bases and 6 bases, there was a span of 9 bases. The chain's CDR3 is CASSHTSEQYF. The CDR3 DNA is TGCGCCAGCAGCCACACTAGCGAGCAGTACTTC.

Points on this clonotype: The germline gene is not matched at one end of the junction; a read error may be the cause. The rearrangement joins TRBV29-1 to TRBJ1-1; 9 positions agree with TRBD1. This CDR3 region has 14 residues. Looked up from germline, CDR1 is SQVTM and CDR2 is ANQGSEA. The CDR3 coding sequence is TGTAGCGTTAGTCCCGATGGGACAGGGTTTGAAGCCTTCTTT. This translates into CSVSPDGTGFEAFF.

The chain employs TRBV29-1 and TRBJ2-7; D possibly corresponds to TRBD1 (5 bases). V lost 4 bases, J lost 3 bases, and 19 bases lay in between. The V gene's germline CDR1 is SQVTM and CDR2 ANQGSEA. CDR3 length: 15 amino acids. The CDR3 DNA reads TGCAGCGTTGGGTGGACACCCAGCTCAATCTACGAGCAGTACTTC. Its protein product is CSVGWTPSSIYEQYF.

V and J are TRBV4-3 and TRBJ2-7; 11 bases map to TRBD2. The CDR3 has 15 amino acids. Germline V gives CDR1 LGHNA, CDR2 YSLEER. CDR3: CSISLRLAGTYEQYF. The CDR3 DNA is TGCTCCATCAGCCTGCGACTAGCGGGAACCTACGAGCAGTACTTC.

For this clonotype: Sequence at one end of the junction differs from germline and may be a read error. The genes are TRBV29-1 and TRBJ2-7; TRBD1 might be the D (6 bases). The CDR3 is made up of 13 amino acids. Germline values: CDR1 SQVTM, CDR2 ANQGSEA. The CDR3 sequence is CNVYGQSAYKQYF. The CDR3, as DNA: TGCAACGTTTACGGACAGAGCGCCTACAAGCAGTACTTC.